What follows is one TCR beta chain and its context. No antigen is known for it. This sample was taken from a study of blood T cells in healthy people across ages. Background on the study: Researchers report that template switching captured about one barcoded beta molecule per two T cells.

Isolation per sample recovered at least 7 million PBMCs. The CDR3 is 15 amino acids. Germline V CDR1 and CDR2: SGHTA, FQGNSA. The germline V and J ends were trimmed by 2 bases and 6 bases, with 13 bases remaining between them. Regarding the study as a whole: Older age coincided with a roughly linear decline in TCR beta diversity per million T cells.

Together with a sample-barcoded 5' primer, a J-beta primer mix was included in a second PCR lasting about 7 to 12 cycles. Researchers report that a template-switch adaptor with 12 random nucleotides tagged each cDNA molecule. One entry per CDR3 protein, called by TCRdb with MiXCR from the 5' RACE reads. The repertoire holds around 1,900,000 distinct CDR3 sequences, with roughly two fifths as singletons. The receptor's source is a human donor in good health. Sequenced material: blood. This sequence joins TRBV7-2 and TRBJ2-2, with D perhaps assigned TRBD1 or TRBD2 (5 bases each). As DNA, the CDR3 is TGTGCCAGCAGCTTATTCGGTAGAGGGGCCGGGGAGCTGTTTTTT. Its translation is CASSLFGRGAGELFF.